The 8 T cell receptor beta chains presented below share a single source sample, sequenced in a study of CD8+ T cells in alopecia areata (dated by TCRdb to 2017 to 2018). This specimen's time point label, per the study, means: 24 weeks on oral tofacitinib. Taken with the paper, the label for treatment or condition translates to: oral pan-JAK inhibitor, 5-10 mg twice daily. Receptor amplification or capture employed the immunoSEQ multiplex PCR assay. RNA was extracted from all samples and reverse transcribed into cDNA, which served as template for TCR sequencing. The immuneACCESS repertoire file appears here via TCRdb, limited to in-frame rearrangements. These files lack a portion of the clones; in checked studies, under half of the deficit traces to unresolved V genes, and the cause of the others is not known. This sample lists under 200,000 clones; 60% to 75% were detected once. Of the sample, around 14% falls within the top ten clones.

Sample: CD4+ T cells sorted from blood, taken at week 24, from a patient treated with tofacitinib. The receptors here all came from a human donor with alopecia areata.

The CDR3 protein is CASGLVKETQYF. The DNA for the CDR3 is TGTGCTAGTGGTTTGGTAAAAGAGACCCAGTACTTC. The J gene is TRBJ2-5, the V gene TRBV12-5; no clear D gene. V lost 0 bases and J lost 3, with 2 bases in between. Germline assignment: CDR1 LGHNT and CDR2 FRNRAP. The CDR3 consists of 12 residues.

The chain has TRBV23-1 and TRBJ2-4; D is possibly TRBD1 (5 bases). TRBV23-1 falls under the ORF class, with uncertain function. The V and J ends lost 2 bases and 7 bases respectively, with 12 bases between them. The CDR3 has 14 residues. CDR3 bases: TGCGCCAGCAGTCAAGAGAACAGGCCCAACATTCAGTACTTC. It codes for CASSQENRPNIQYF.

The V gene is TRBV4-1, the J gene TRBJ2-7; D is unresolved. The length of the CDR3 is 15 residues. Looked up from germline, CDR1 is MGHRA and CDR2 is YSYEKL. V lost 1 base and J lost 3, with 13 bases in between. The CDR3 region has the DNA TGCGCCAGCAGCCAAGCGCTTACCGGTTTCTACGAGCAGTACTTC. Amino acids: CASSQALTGFYEQYF.

The chain's CDR3 is CASSQVHRQNQETQYF. The CDR3 DNA follows: TGCGCCAGCAGCCAAGTTCATAGACAGAACCAAGAGACCCAGTACTTC. The chain combines TRBV4-1 with TRBJ2-5, with D perhaps TRBD1 (5 bases). Germline V gene data show CDR1 as MGHRA and CDR2 as YSYEKL. The CDR3 covers 16 residues. The V gene lost 1 base and the J gene lost 0 bases, with 12 bases spanning the gap.

This clone was observed a handful of times. The genes are TRBV10-1 and TRBJ2-1, with 14 bases lining up with TRBD2. V shed 5 bases, J shed 9 bases, and the junction held 9 bases outside the gene matches. CDR1 is WNHNN, CDR2 SYGVQD, per germline (reference sequence). CDR3 length: 16 amino acids. The CDR3 spells CASSTDGLAGGGEQFF. In DNA, the CDR3 is TGCGCCAGCAGTACAGATGGACTAGCGGGGGGAGGTGAGCAGTTCTTC.

J is TRBJ1-1 and V is TRBV19; maybe TRBD1 (6 bases). Germline values: CDR1 LNHDA, CDR2 SQIVND (reference sequence). V lost 10 bases and J lost 10, with 19 bases in between. There are 12 residues in the CDR3. The CDR3 sequence: CATEGRGERAFF. CDR3 bases: TGTGCCACCGAAGGTAGGGGGGAGAGAGCTTTCTTT.

The chain joins TRBV29-1 to TRBJ2-5, with D possibly being TRBD1 (6 bases). Trimming stripped 7 bases from V and 1 base from J, with 13 bases between. The germline CDR1 and CDR2 sequences are SQVTM and ANQGSEA. The CDR3 covers 13 residues. CDR3 amino acids: CSAVGQLQETQYF. The CDR3 DNA follows: TGCAGCGCCGTAGGACAGCTCCAAGAGACCCAGTACTTC.

This chain connects TRBV27 to TRBJ2-7; TRBD2 matches at 7 bases. Germline V gene lookup returns CDR1 MNHEY and CDR2 SMNVEV (reference sequence). The J segment lost 6 bases and the V segment lost 2 bases, leaving 7 bases of the junction unmatched. The CDR3 covers 14 residues. The CDR3 loop is CASSLTGGSVEQYF. In DNA, the CDR3 is TGTGCCAGCAGTTTAACCGGGGGGTCGGTCGAGCAGTACTTC.